This T cell receptor beta chain is from a study of cytomegalovirus exposure and HLA in healthy donors. Broader study findings: In the roughly 110 validation repertoires, about 94% of cluster scores exceeded 0, per a later analysis. Published work reported that the classifier diagnosed cytomegalovirus status with high specificity and sensitivity. Overall, around 150 TCR beta chains were annotated as cytomegalovirus-associated.

Sequenced by immunoSEQ multiplex PCR; TCRdb stores in-frame clones only, minus some. Of roughly 79,000 clones detected, about 92% appear once; the ten largest clones hold about 0.68%. The CDR3 is 18 residues long. V shed 1 base and J shed 0 bases, with 18 bases lying between them. Germline CDR1 and CDR2: SGHRS and YFSETQ. In the case of this clone: What it binds is unknown.

The sequence was collected from a young man in good health and CMV-seronegative. J is TRBJ2-3 and V is TRBV5-1; D may be TRBD2 (6 bases). Sequencing used PBMCs. In DNA form, the CDR3 reads TGCGCCAGCAGCTTGACTCGCCAGCGGGCTCTTAGCACAGATACGCAGTATTTT. It translates to CASSLTRQRALSTDTQYF.